This T cell receptor (beta chain) emerged from a study of naive and memory T cell subsets. The library had UMIs added by 3' ligation of an oligonucleotide to TCR cDNA. Adult healthy volunteers gave 2.5 ml peripheral blood for whole-blood RNA. Input was roughly 1 to 1000 ng of DNase-treated total RNA without cell sorting. Germline lookup yields CDR1 SGHDN and CDR2 FVKESK. With 1 base removed from V and 9 bases from J, the gap between germline ends came to 6 bases. The CDR3 is made up of 11 amino acids. The SP2 primer and nested alpha and beta constant region primers amplified ligated cDNA in four rounds. Reverse transcription of blood and skin TCR RNA was primed at alpha and beta constant regions. A single record per CDR3 protein comes from TCRdb applying MiXCR to the 5' RACE reads. The table shows roughly 48,000 distinct CDR3 sequences, with around 5% occurring only once. This clonotype was detected ten times or more.

The chain links TRBV14 to TRBJ1-1; D is unclear. The receptor was derived from a female donor in good health. The CDR3 sequence is CASSQGPQAFF. CDR3 sequence (DNA): TGTGCCAGCAGCCAAGGCCCCCAAGCTTTCTTT.